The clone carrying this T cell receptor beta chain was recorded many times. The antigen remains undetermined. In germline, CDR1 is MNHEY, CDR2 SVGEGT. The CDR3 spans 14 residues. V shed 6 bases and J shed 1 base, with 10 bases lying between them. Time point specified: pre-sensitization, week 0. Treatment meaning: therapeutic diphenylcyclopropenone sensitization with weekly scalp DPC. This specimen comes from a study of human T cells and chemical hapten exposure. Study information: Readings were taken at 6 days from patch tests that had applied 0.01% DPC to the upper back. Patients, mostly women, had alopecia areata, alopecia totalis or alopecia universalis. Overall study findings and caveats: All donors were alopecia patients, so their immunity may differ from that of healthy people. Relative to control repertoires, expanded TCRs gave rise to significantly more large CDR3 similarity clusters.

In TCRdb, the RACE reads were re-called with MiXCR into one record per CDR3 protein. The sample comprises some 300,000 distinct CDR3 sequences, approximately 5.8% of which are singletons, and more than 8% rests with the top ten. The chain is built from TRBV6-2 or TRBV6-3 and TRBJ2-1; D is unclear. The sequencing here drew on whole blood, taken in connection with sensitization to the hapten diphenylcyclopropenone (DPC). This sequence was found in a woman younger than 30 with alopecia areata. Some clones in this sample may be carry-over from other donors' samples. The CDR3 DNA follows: TGTGCCAGCAGCCCTAGAAGATCCTACAATGAGCAGTTCTTC. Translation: CASSPRRSYNEQFF.